The rows below give T cell receptor beta chains drawn from one sample of a study of T-cell reconstitution after alpha-beta-depleted transplantation in children. One entry per CDR3 protein, called by TCRdb with MiXCR from the PCR reads. This sample has about 230,000 distinct CDR3 sequences, with about 9.2% found just once. Sequencing was performed on PBMCs from the stem cell graft donor, taken from the stem cell graft. These receptors all come from a human donor who donated a stem cell graft to a child with acute lymphoblastic leukemia. Both conserved end residues are part of each CDR3. Each record gives: clone size, D gene, J gene, V gene, CDR3 protein, CDR3 DNA. The D gene is left open where the match is weak. Clone sizes are given selectively: once, few, many, or a class where the clone is expanded.

clone size: many; D gene: .; J gene: TRBJ2-2; V gene: TRBV4-1; CDR3 protein: CASSQDRFWGRTGELFF; CDR3 DNA: TGCGCCAGCAGCCAAGATAGGTTTTGGGGGCGCACCGGGGAGCTGTTTTTT
clone size: .; D gene: .; J gene: TRBJ2-1; V gene: TRBV4-3; CDR3 protein: CASSQVESGLSYNEQFF; CDR3 DNA: TGCGCCAGCAGCCAAGTTGAGTCAGGACTCTCCTACAATGAGCAGTTCTTC
clone size: few; D gene: .; J gene: TRBJ1-5; V gene: TRBV7-8; CDR3 protein: CASSSSLSNQPQHF; CDR3 DNA: TGTGCCAGCAGCAGCTCCCTTAGCAATCAGCCCCAGCATTTT
clone size: once; D gene: .; J gene: TRBJ2-3; V gene: TRBV10-3; CDR3 protein: CAISERDLADTQYF; CDR3 DNA: TGTGCCATCAGTGAGAGGGATCTGGCAGATACGCAGTATTTT
clone size: .; D gene: .; J gene: TRBJ2-7; V gene: TRBV5-1; CDR3 protein: CASSLIGPGEQYF; CDR3 DNA: TGCGCCAGCAGCTTGATCGGACCCGGGGAGCAGTACTTC
clone size: .; D gene: .; J gene: TRBJ1-1; V gene: TRBV20-1; CDR3 protein: CSAIQGGNTEAFF; CDR3 DNA: TGCAGTGCTATCCAGGGAGGGAACACTGAAGCTTTCTTT
clone size: many; D gene: .; J gene: TRBJ1-6; V gene: TRBV7-9; CDR3 protein: CASSLRDPTSYNSPLHF; CDR3 DNA: TGTGCCAGCAGCTTACGGGACCCTACCTCCTATAATTCACCCCTCCACTTT
clone size: many; D gene: .; J gene: TRBJ1-2; V gene: TRBV14; CDR3 protein: CASSPNRDIPYGYTF; CDR3 DNA: TGTGCCAGCAGCCCGAACCGGGACATACCTTATGGCTACACCTTC
clone size: many; D gene: TRBD1; J gene: TRBJ2-7; V gene: TRBV5-6; CDR3 protein: CASSLGGQGTYEQYF; CDR3 DNA: TGTGCCAGCAGCTTGGGGGGACAGGGCACTTACGAGCAGTACTTC
clone size: few; D gene: .; J gene: TRBJ2-7; V gene: TRBV3-1; CDR3 protein: CASSQGSGPLSSYEQYF; CDR3 DNA: TGTGCCAGCAGCCAAGGATCAGGGCCCCTGAGCTCCTACGAGCAGTACTTC
clone size: many; D gene: .; J gene: TRBJ2-7; V gene: TRBV5-6; CDR3 protein: CASSPISSYEQYF; CDR3 DNA: TGTGCCAGCAGCCCCATAAGCTCCTACGAGCAGTACTTC
clone size: few; D gene: TRBD1; J gene: TRBJ1-2; V gene: TRBV27; CDR3 protein: CASRGLGTGYGYTF; CDR3 DNA: TGTGCCAGCCGTGGGTTAGGGACAGGCTATGGCTACACCTTC
clone size: many; D gene: .; J gene: TRBJ1-1; V gene: TRBV14; CDR3 protein: CASSRFVEGRTEAFF; CDR3 DNA: TGTGCCAGCAGCCGATTCGTGGAGGGGCGTACTGAAGCTTTCTTT
clone size: many; D gene: TRBD2; J gene: TRBJ2-3; V gene: TRBV20-1; CDR3 protein: CSAREPSGALHTQYF; CDR3 DNA: TGCAGTGCTAGAGAACCTAGCGGGGCATTACATACGCAGTATTTT
clone size: few; D gene: TRBD1; J gene: TRBJ1-3; V gene: TRBV27; CDR3 protein: CASSHRDRGPGNTIYF; CDR3 DNA: TGTGCCAGCAGTCACCGGGACAGGGGACCCGGAAACACCATATATTTT
clone size: few; D gene: .; J gene: TRBJ1-2; V gene: TRBV28; CDR3 protein: CASSLVPGGSDYGYTF; CDR3 DNA: TGTGCCAGCAGTTTGGTCCCCGGGGGCTCGGACTATGGCTACACCTTC
clone size: many; D gene: .; J gene: TRBJ2-7; V gene: TRBV3-1; CDR3 protein: CASSQGTDYEQYF; CDR3 DNA: TGTGCCAGCAGCCAAGGGACAGACTACGAGCAGTACTTC
clone size: many; D gene: .; J gene: TRBJ2-5; V gene: TRBV20-1; CDR3 protein: CSARGPGNQETQYF; CDR3 DNA: TGCAGTGCTAGAGGTCCAGGGAACCAAGAGACCCAGTACTTC